A selection of T cell receptor beta chains follows, all from one sample in a study of T cells in localized non-small cell lung cancer. Assay used: immunoSEQ multiplex PCR; TCRdb lists only in-frame clones, some missing. The sample yields about 92,000 clones, approximately 90% seen once. The sample consisted of PBMCs, taken before any cancer treatment. The source of these receptors is a woman aged 35-70 years with stage II squamous cell lung carcinoma. The CDR3 runs from the conserved cysteine through the conserved F or W. D genes are given only for firm matches. Size is omitted from some rows. Given values are once, few, many or a class for expanded clones.

d_call,v_call,clone_size,j_call,cdr3_aa,cdr3_nt
NA,TRBV4-1,NA,TRBJ1-6,CASSQDGGRLANSPLHF,TGCGCCAGCAGCCAAGATGGTGGGAGACTTGCGAATTCACCCCTCCACTTT
NA,TRBV30,once,TRBJ1-2,CAWSPNKILVPNYGYTF,TGTGCCTGGTCACCCAACAAAATTCTCGTCCCTAACTATGGCTACACCTTC
TRBD2,TRBV30,NA,TRBJ2-1,CASGLAGGPNEQFF,TGTGCCTCGGGACTAGCGGGAGGACCTAATGAGCAGTTCTTC
NA,TRBV7-9,once,TRBJ1-2,CASSSPGTGGYTF,TGTGCCAGCAGCTCCCCAGGGACCGGTGGCTACACCTTC
NA,TRBV6-6,NA,TRBJ1-1,CASSFQGGTEAFF,TGTGCCAGCAGTTTTCAGGGAGGAACTGAAGCTTTCTTT
NA,TRBV5-1,NA,TRBJ2-7,CASSPERSSYEQYF,TGCGCCAGCAGCCCGGAAAGAAGCTCCTACGAGCAGTACTTC
NA,TRBV27,NA,TRBJ1-5,CASSSGTGTKSQPQHF,TGTGCCAGCAGTTCCGGGACGGGCACAAAGTCTCAGCCCCAGCATTTT
NA,TRBV30,once,TRBJ1-2,CASGGIGYGYTF,TGTGCCTCTGGGGGGATTGGATATGGCTACACCTTC
NA,TRBV7-8,NA,TRBJ1-5,CASSTSRGHSNQPQHF,TGTGCCAGCAGTACCTCCCGAGGACATAGCAATCAGCCCCAGCATTTT
NA,TRBV25-1,NA,TRBJ1-5,CASSESKAGQPQHF,TGTGCCAGCAGTGAAAGCAAGGCGGGTCAGCCCCAGCATTTT
TRBD1,TRBV25-1,NA,TRBJ2-7,CASRGQTSYEQYF,TGTGCCAGCAGGGGACAGACCTCCTACGAGCAGTACTTC
NA,TRBV5-1,NA,TRBJ2-7,CASSFGPTVDEQYF,TGCGCCAGCAGCTTTGGGCCCACGGTGGACGAGCAGTACTTC
TRBD2,TRBV29-1,NA,TRBJ2-7,CSVTTSGVYEQYF,TGCAGCGTTACGACTAGCGGAGTTTACGAGCAGTACTTC
NA,TRBV4-1,NA,TRBJ2-1,CASSPLPTRTNEQFF,TGCGCCAGCAGTCCTCTACCGACGAGAACAAATGAGCAGTTCTTC
NA,TRBV28,NA,TRBJ1-2,CASSRDGAVLGYTF,TGTGCCAGCAGCAGGGACGGGGCGGTATTGGGCTACACCTTC
NA,TRBV6-1,NA,TRBJ2-7,CASRLPSTYEQYF,TGTGCCAGCAGACTTCCGTCGACCTACGAGCAGTACTTC
NA,TRBV28,once,TRBJ1-4,CASRRTGRGEKLFF,TGTGCCAGCCGGCGAACAGGGAGAGGTGAAAAACTGTTTTTT
NA,TRBV29-1,NA,TRBJ1-1,CSAGAVGRRVAFF,TGCAGCGCCGGGGCGGTCGGGCGAAGGGTAGCTTTCTTT
NA,TRBV13,NA,TRBJ1-1,CASRPRGQGQAFF,TGTGCCAGCAGGCCCCGAGGCCAGGGGCAAGCTTTCTTT
TRBD1,TRBV28,NA,TRBJ1-1,CACVREQGWLTEAFF,TGTGCCTGCGTGAGGGAACAGGGGTGGTTGACTGAAGCTTTCTTT
NA,TRBV5-1,NA,TRBJ2-7,CASSSLRVTTYEQYF,TGCGCCAGCAGCTCCCTCCGTGTGACTACCTACGAGCAGTACTTC
TRBD1,TRBV28,NA,TRBJ1-2,CASSLQGQGYGYTF,TGTGCCAGCAGTTTACAGGGACAGGGCTATGGCTACACCTTC
NA,TRBV6-1,NA,TRBJ1-2,CASSVEGYYGYTF,TGTGCCAGCAGTGTTGAGGGGTACTATGGCTACACCTTC
NA,TRBV9,NA,TRBJ2-3,CASSASLGTSTDTQYF,TGTGCCAGCAGCGCCTCTTTGGGCACTAGCACAGATACGCAGTATTTT
NA,TRBV10-2,few,TRBJ2-7,CASSPPGGYEQYF,TGCGCCAGCAGTCCCCCCGGCGGCTACGAGCAGTACTTC
NA,TRBV6-1,NA,TRBJ1-2,CASSPGGGGYTF,TGTGCCAGCAGTCCCGGGGGTGGTGGCTACACCTTC
NA,TRBV4-1,NA,TRBJ1-1,CASSQDSGGFAAEAFF,TGCGCCAGCAGCCAAGATAGCGGAGGGTTTGCCGCTGAAGCTTTCTTT
TRBD2,TRBV5-1,NA,TRBJ2-7,CASTRTSGNFMEQYF,TGCGCCAGCACGCGGACTAGCGGGAATTTCATGGAGCAGTACTTC
NA,TRBV28,NA,TRBJ1-5,CASSLSQQPQHF,TGTGCCAGCAGTTTATCACAGCAGCCCCAGCATTTT
NA,TRBV16,NA,TRBJ1-3,CASSHAPGEFGNTIYF,TGTGCCAGCAGCCATGCCCCGGGGGAGTTTGGAAACACCATATATTTT
NA,TRBV28,NA,TRBJ1-5,CASSLFDGSNQPQHF,TGTGCCAGCAGTTTATTCGACGGCAGCAATCAGCCCCAGCATTTT
NA,TRBV30,NA,TRBJ2-1,CAWSVGGSKDEQFF,TGTGCCTGGAGTGTGGGTGGGAGTAAGGATGAGCAGTTCTTC
NA,TRBV6-5,NA,TRBJ1-5,CASSTGTHSNQPQHF,TGTGCCAGCAGCACCGGGACACATAGCAATCAGCCCCAGCATTTT